The 5 T cell receptor beta chains presented below share a single source sample, sequenced in a study of blood T cells in healthy people across ages. It was with a sample-barcoded 5' primer and a J-beta primer mix that a second PCR of roughly 7 to 12 cycles was run. TCRdb called the 5' RACE reads again in MiXCR, with one record for every CDR3 protein. The sample shows fewer than 1.5 million distinct CDR3 sequences, around 42% of them seen only once. The sample consisted of blood. Source of these receptors: a woman aged 18-29 years in good health.

The genes are TRBV6-5 and TRBJ2-3; 10 bases are a match to TRBD2. The CDR3 loop spans 18 amino acids. Trimming cost V 4 bases and J 1 base; bases outside gene matches: 11. CDR1 is MNHEY, CDR2 SVGAGI, per germline. CDR3 nucleotides: TGTGCCAGCAGTTCATTAGCGGGAGGCACGGGGGGCACAGATACGCAGTATTTT. Residues: CASSSLAGGTGGTDTQYF.

This chain joins TRBV7-6 and TRBJ2-1; D possibly corresponds to TRBD2 (7 bases). The CDR3 contains 15 residues. Germline values: CDR1 SGHVS, CDR2 FNYEAQ. Trimming removed 7 bases at V and 7 bases at J, with 20 bases between. CDR3 loop: CASTLGVGGPNEQFF. CDR3 nucleotide sequence: TGTGCCAGCACCCTAGGGGTGGGGGGGCCGAATGAGCAGTTCTTC.

This clonotype came up once. The genes are TRBV28 and TRBJ2-7, with 8 bases matching TRBD1. The end of the DNA fits TRBJ2-5 better, so the J call may be wrong. CDR3 length: 17 residues. Germline-derived CDR1 and CDR2 are MDHEN and SYDVKM. The CDR3 loop reads CASSLRIHRGRGETQYF. CDR3 in DNA: TGTGCCAGCAGTTTACGGATCCACAGGGGGAGAGGGGAGACCCAGTACTTC.

The J gene is TRBJ2-7, the V gene TRBV20-1; TRBD2 matches at 8 bases. V lost 3 bases, J lost 1 base, and 5 bases stayed unmatched. The CDR3 is made up of 14 amino acids. The germline V gene has CDR1 DFQATT and CDR2 SNEGSKA (reference sequence). The chain's CDR3 is CSARDSGASYEQYF. The CDR3 coding sequence is TGCAGTGCTAGGGATAGCGGGGCATCCTACGAGCAGTACTTC.

There are many counts of this clonotype. The rearrangement joins TRBV24-1 to TRBJ2-3; D gene ambiguous. Per the germline V gene, CDR1 is KGHDR and CDR2 is SFDVKD. V shed 4 bases and J shed 0 bases, with 4 bases lying between them. The CDR3 runs to 13 residues. DNA for the CDR3: TGTGCCACCAGTGAGGGGAGCACAGATACGCAGTATTTT. It encodes CATSEGSTDTQYF.